This is a list of T cell receptor beta chains from one sample in a study of molecular identifiers for immune sequencing clone quantification. TCRdb re-called the PCR reads with MiXCR, one entry per CDR3 protein. The table includes about 330,000 distinct CDR3 sequences, roughly 24% detected once. What was sequenced was naive CD8+ T cells from blood, with Jurkat cell RNA spiked in. The receptors here all came from a human donor in good health. Some libraries in this study had Jurkat cell RNA spiked in. Both conserved end residues are part of each CDR3. D genes are given only for firm matches. Clone size is stated in some rows and not others, as once, few, many or a class when expanded.

J gene | D gene | clone size | V gene | CDR3 protein | CDR3 DNA
TRBJ2-3 | - | - | TRBV29-1 | CSVAYPPPLPTDTQYF | TGCAGCGTTGCGTATCCCCCGCCACTCCCCACAGATACGCAGTATTTC
TRBJ2-3 | - | - | TRBV12-5 | CASGDGGSSTDTQYF | TGTGCTAGCGGAGATGGGGGATCTAGCACAGATACGCAGTATTTT
TRBJ1-3 | TRBD1 | few | TRBV13 | CASSSTGGTPGNTIYF | TGTGCCAGCAGCTCGACAGGGGGTACCCCTGGAAACACCATATATTTT
TRBJ2-5 | - | many | TRBV7-8 | CASSLPETQYF | TGTGCCAGCAGCTTGCCGGAGACCCAGTACTTC
TRBJ1-1 | - | - | TRBV7-9 | CAGSLAVGGDTEAFF | TGTGCCGGCAGCTTAGCGGTGGGGGGTGACACTGAGGCTTTCTTT
TRBJ1-1 | - | - | TRBV6-2/TRBV6-3 | CASSYYRTEAFF | TGTGCCAGCAGTTATTATCGGACTGAAGCTTTCTTT
TRBJ2-7 | - | many | TRBV2 | CASSEEGTYEQYF | TGTGCCAGCAGTGAGGAGGGTACCTACGAGCAGTACTTC
TRBJ2-5 | TRBD2 | - | TRBV25-1 | CASSDTTSGREETLYF | TGTGCCAGCAGTGATACCACTAGCGGGAGGGAAGAGACCCTGTACTTC
TRBJ2-3 | TRBD2 | - | TRBV7-9 | CASSFLAGRGDTQYF | TGTGCCAGCAGCTTTCTAGCGGGAAGGGGAGATACGCAGTATTTT
TRBJ1-2 | - | - | TRBV2 | CASSPGTFLNYGYTF | TGTGCCAGCAGTCCCGGGACGTTCCTTAACTATGGCTACACCTTC
TRBJ1-4 | - | few | TRBV7-9 | CASSLREEINEKLFF | TGTGCCAGCAGCTTGCGGGAGGAAATTAATGAAAAACTGTTTTTT